This is a list of T cell receptor beta chains from one sample in a study of cytomegalovirus exposure and HLA in healthy donors. Clones were sequenced by immunoSEQ multiplex PCR, and TCRdb holds only the in-frame ones, with some missing. The sample shows 150,000 to 200,000 clones, under 80% of them seen only once. The sample consisted of PBMCs. The receptor set was obtained from a woman in her 30s in good health and CMV-seronegative. The CDR3 runs from the conserved cysteine through the conserved F or W. The order of the fields is CDR3 length, J gene, V gene, clone size, D gene, CDR3 protein, CDR3 DNA. The D gene is left open where the match is weak. Part of the rows lack a size; the others show once, few, many or a class for expanded clones.

>13|TRBJ2-1|TRBV11-2|-|-
CASSLQASNEQFF
TGTGCCAGCAGCTTACAGGCGAGCAATGAGCAGTTCTTC
>12|TRBJ2-7|TRBV5-1|few|-
CASSLDNVEQYF
TGCGCCAGCAGCTTGGACAACGTCGAGCAGTACTTC
>15|TRBJ2-7|TRBV4-1|-|TRBD1
CASSQGTGTRYGQYF
TGCGCCAGCAGCCAAGGGACAGGGACCCGTTACGGGCAGTACTTC
>13|TRBJ1-2|TRBV29-1|-|-
CSVETGGRSGYTF
TGCAGCGTTGAGACGGGGGGCCGTAGCGGCTACACCTTC
>15|TRBJ2-7|TRBV28|-|TRBD1
CASSLQGAGQDEQYF
TGTGCCAGCAGTTTACAGGGGGCAGGGCAGGACGAGCAGTACTTC
>15|TRBJ2-7|TRBV10-3|-|TRBD1
CAISGQGEDTYEQYF
TGTGCCATCAGTGGACAGGGAGAAGATACCTACGAGCAGTACTTC
>13|TRBJ2-7|TRBV30|-|-
CAWSRGTLGEQYF
TGTGCCTGGAGTCGAGGGACTTTGGGAGAGCAGTACTTC
>18|TRBJ1-4|TRBV2|-|TRBD1
CASSEARSGQGSNEKLFF
TGTGCCAGCAGTGAAGCCCGCTCGGGACAGGGTTCTAATGAAAAACTGTTTTTT
>14|TRBJ1-2|TRBV18|-|-
CASARYRDNYGYTF
TGTGCCAGCGCAAGATACAGGGATAACTATGGCTACACCTTC
>16|TRBJ1-4|TRBV6-5|few|-
CASSYSGGEFNEKLFF
TGTGCCAGCAGTTACTCTGGGGGGGAGTTTAATGAAAAACTGTTTTTT
>16|TRBJ2-7|TRBV15|few|-
CATSPSGEDTSYEQYF
TGTGCCACCAGCCCCTCAGGTGAGGACACTTCCTACGAGCAGTACTTC
>16|TRBJ2-3|TRBV7-9|few|TRBD2
CASSPSTRLAPDTQYF
TGTGCCAGCAGCCCCTCGACGAGACTAGCCCCAGATACGCAGTATTTT
>13|TRBJ2-2|TRBV4-2|few|-
CASSQAITGELFF
TGTGCCAGCAGCCAAGCTATCACCGGGGAGCTGTTTTTT
>15|TRBJ2-2|TRBV28|-|-
CASSPPPANTGELFF
TGTGCCAGCAGTCCTCCCCCGGCGAACACCGGGGAGCTGTTTTTT
>16|TRBJ1-2|TRBV2|-|-
CASSEAPGRFLGGYTF
TGTGCCAGCAGCGAAGCCCCAGGGCGATTTTTAGGGGGCTACACCTTC
>14|TRBJ1-2|TRBV5-1|-|TRBD1
CASSYGTGRYGYTF
TGCGCCAGCAGTTACGGGACAGGGCGATATGGCTACACCTTC
>15|TRBJ2-3|TRBV5-1|-|TRBD2
CASTTRAGETDTQYF
TGCGCCAGCACGACGCGAGCGGGGGAGACAGATACGCAGTATTTT
>16|TRBJ2-1|TRBV21-1|-|-
CASRGKLGLEFNEQFF
TGTGCCAGCAGGGGGAAGTTGGGACTAGAGTTCAATGAGCAGTTCTTC
>15|TRBJ1-4|TRBV28|-|-
CASSRMTVSNEKLFF
TGTGCCAGCAGCAGGATGACAGTTAGTAATGAAAAACTGTTTTTT
>14|TRBJ1-4|TRBV19|-|-
CASSTTVTNEKLFF
TGTGCCAGTAGTACGACAGTGACTAATGAAAAACTGTTTTTT
>17|TRBJ1-2|TRBV14|-|-
CASSQDIGGGVDYGYTF
TGTGCCAGCAGCCAAGATATCGGGGGAGGGGTTGACTATGGCTACACCTTC
>14|TRBJ2-1|TRBV11-2|-|-
CASSLIGAAYEQFF
TGTGCCAGCAGCCTAATAGGGGCCGCATACGAGCAGTTCTTC
>14|TRBJ1-1|TRBV7-8|once|TRBD1
CASSRYRGDTEAFF
TGTGCCAGCAGCAGATACAGGGGTGACACTGAAGCTTTCTTT
>13|TRBJ2-5|TRBV5-1|-|-
CASVRGGEETQYF
TGCGCCAGCGTCAGGGGAGGGGAAGAGACCCAGTACTTC
>18|TRBJ1-6|TRBV7-9|-|TRBD1
CSSSFRDRGPAYNSPLHF
TGTTCCAGCAGCTTTCGGGACAGGGGACCCGCTTATAATTCACCCCTCCACTTT
>14|TRBJ2-2|TRBV2|few|-
CASRPGLNTGELFF
TGTGCCAGCAGACCTGGACTGAACACCGGGGAGCTGTTTTTT
>13|TRBJ1-2|TRBV5-4|-|-
CASSHPDTNGYTF
TGTGCCAGCAGCCACCCGGACACGAATGGCTACACCTTC
>15|TRBJ2-1|TRBV5-4|-|-
CASSLRQGGSNEQFF
TGTGCCAGCAGCTTGAGGCAGGGGGGAAGCAATGAGCAGTTCTTC
>15|TRBJ1-1|TRBV7-2|once|-
CASSLVAGMNTEAFF
TGTGCCAGCAGCTTAGTGGCAGGGATGAACACTGAAGCTTTCTTT
>14|TRBJ1-2|TRBV30|-|TRBD1
CAWSYTTGNYGYTF
TGTGCCTGGAGCTACACGACAGGGAACTATGGCTACACCTTC
>15|TRBJ1-5|TRBV28|-|-
CASSFGREGNQPQHF
TGTGCCAGCAGTTTTGGGAGGGAGGGCAATCAGCCCCAGCATTTT
>15|TRBJ2-5|TRBV30|-|TRBD2
CALTKGGGSQETQYF
TGTGCCCTAACGAAGGGCGGGGGGTCCCAAGAGACCCAGTACTTC